Following are 25 T cell receptor beta chains from one sample sequenced in a study of regulatory T cells in long-lasting Graves disease (dated by TCRdb to 2020 to 2022). Libraries were built with multiplex PCR. Sequenced on an Illumina HiSeq 4000. CDR3 regions were amplified by Arm-PCR with iRepertoire HTBI primers to construct TCR beta libraries. TCRdb reworked the public reads: Q25 trimming with fastp, MiXCR clone assembly, productive beta chains retained. CDR3 protein sequences are deduplicated, and each keeps its most common genes and DNA. For this sample there are around 400,000 distinct CDR3 sequences; around 15% appear just once. Over 20% of the sample is taken by the ten largest. In light of the paper, this sample's time point label describes: newly diagnosed GD, antithyroid drugs for less than 3 months. For both TCR sequencing and RNA sequencing, RNA was extracted from PBMCs using TRIzol. Sequencing used peripheral blood mononuclear cells (PBMCs), obtained at new diagnosis, from a patient treated with antithyroid drugs. The receptors originated from a female donor with Graves disease.

This clonotype showed up many times. The V and J genes are TRBV28 and TRBJ2-7; 11 positions agree with TRBD1. Trimming took 6 bases from V and 6 from J; bases not matched to a gene: 4. Looked up from germline, CDR1 is MDHEN and CDR2 is SYDVKM. The CDR3 covers 13 residues. The chain's CDR3 is CASSRDRGGEQYF. The CDR3 region has the DNA TGTGCCAGCAGCCGGGACAGGGGGGGCGAGCAGTACTTC.

This clonotype was picked up many times. The chain has TRBV7-2 and TRBJ1-1, with 9 bases aligning to TRBD1. V was pared by 5 bases and J by 3 bases, with 4 bases of the junction left unmatched. Germline-derived CDR1 and CDR2 are SGHTA and FQGNSA. This CDR3 is built from 14 residues. DNA for the CDR3: TGTGCCAGCAGCCTACAGGGGGCTCACACTGAAGCTTTCTTT. Protein: CASSLQGAHTEAFF.

Comment on this clonotype: A much larger clone lies one base from this, so it may be a read error. The rearrangement joins TRBV6-5 to TRBJ2-7, with D possibly matching TRBD2 (6 bases). The CDR3 runs to 15 residues. CDR1 and CDR2 from the germline V gene are MNHEY and SVGAGI. The CDR3 sequence is CVSSYSAGFPYEQYF. CDR3 nucleotide sequence: TGTGTCAGCAGTTACTCTGCGGGATTTCCCTACGAGCAGTACTTC.

This clonotype was recorded many times. The V and J genes are TRBV6-1 and TRBJ2-6; 10 bases agree with TRBD1. The CDR3 has 17 residues. In germline, CDR1 is MNHNS, CDR2 SASEGT. After removal of 6 bases from V and 2 bases from J, the junction contained 7 bases not matched to a gene. In DNA, the CDR3 is TGTGCCAGCAGCAAGGGACAGGGGTGGACTGGGGCCAACGTCCTGACTTTC. Its protein product is CASSKGQGWTGANVLTF.

This clonotype was counted at least ten times. The V gene is TRBV12-3 or TRBV12-4, the J gene TRBJ2-7; the match to TRBD2 covers 15 bases. The CDR3 covers 16 residues. V gave up 5 bases and J gave up 4 bases; unmatched junction bases: 6. The CDR3 here is CASSRGLAGGNYEQYF. In DNA form, the CDR3 reads TGTGCCAGCAGTCGGGGACTAGCGGGAGGAAATTACGAGCAGTACTTC.

This clonotype is a singleton in its sample. The chain couples TRBV12-3 or TRBV12-4 to TRBJ1-2; D is undetermined. The germline V and J ends were trimmed by 7 bases and 8 bases, with 11 bases remaining between them. The CDR3 length is 11 residues. The CDR3 protein is CASTNERGYTF. The CDR3 bases are TGTGCCAGCACCAACGAGAGGGGCTACACCTTC.

This clonotype has a count of ten or more. CDR3 sequence reads: CASSLVGDNTEAFF. DNA for the CDR3: TGTGCCAGCAGCTTAGTCGGGGACAACACTGAAGCTTTCTTT. The chain joins TRBV7-8 to TRBJ1-1, with D possibly TRBD1 on 5 matching bases. Germline CDR1 and CDR2: SGHVS and FQNEAQ. Trimming took off 1 base at V and 2 bases at J, with 8 bases between the two ends. The CDR3 contains 14 residues.

This clonotype was counted at least ten times. V and J are TRBV5-1 and TRBJ2-3; TRBD1 aligns across 9 bases. The V and J ends lost 4 bases and 5 bases, in that order; junction bases with no gene match: 5. Germline assignment: CDR1 SGHRS and CDR2 YFSETQ. The CDR3 has 14 residues. CDR3 loop: CASSPETGGDTQYF. In DNA, the CDR3 is TGCGCCAGCAGCCCGGAGACAGGGGGAGATACGCAGTATTTT.

Details on this clonotype: A read error may be the cause here, since a much bigger clone is one base away. This chain joins TRBV2 and TRBJ2-5, with 10 bases that match TRBD2. Germline assignment: CDR1 SNHLY and CDR2 FYNNEI. CDR3 length: 16 amino acids. The CDR3 nucleotides read TGTACCAGCGGCCTCGGGGTGGGACTAGCGAGAGAGACCCAGTACTTC. Residues: CTSGLGVGLARETQYF.

The rearrangement uses TRBV12-3 or TRBV12-4 and TRBJ2-7; tentatively, D is TRBD2 (6 bases). This CDR3 region has 13 residues. V shed 6 bases and J shed 10 bases, with 19 bases lying between them. CDR3 nucleotide sequence: TGTGCCAGCAGCCAAACGGGACTCCCGGCCCAGTACTTC. This sequence encodes CASSQTGLPAQYF.

This clonotype has ten or more counts. The rearrangement links TRBV12-3 or TRBV12-4 to TRBJ1-6, with D hard to call. This CDR3 is built from 16 residues. V was clipped by 1 base and J by 0 bases, with 7 bases between them. In DNA, the CDR3 is TGTGCCAGCAGTTTAGTTGGCAGCTCCTATAATTCACCCCTCCACTTT. Its translation: CASSLVGSSYNSPLHF.

Many counts were recorded for this clonotype. The genes are TRBV20-1 and TRBJ2-1; D is unclear. Per the germline V gene, CDR1 is DFQATT and CDR2 is SNEGSKA (reference sequence). The CDR3 spans 13 residues. V dropped 8 bases and J dropped 9 bases, with 20 bases sitting between them. CDR3 nucleotides: TGCAGTAAAAAACAAGGTCCCCTCCGTGAGCAGTTCTTC. Protein: CSKKQGPLREQFF.

In its sample, this clonotype was seen many times. The chain links TRBV12-3 or TRBV12-4 to TRBJ2-1, with no clear D. The CDR3 totals 12 residues. Trimming removed 3 bases at V and 7 bases at J, with 7 bases between. CDR3: CASSFGANEQFF. In nucleotides, the CDR3 is TGTGCCAGCAGTTTCGGAGCTAATGAGCAGTTCTTC.

This clonotype was picked up many times. The V call is TRBV7-9, the J call TRBJ2-3, with 7 bases lining up with TRBD1. V trimming: 5 bases; J trimming: 4 bases; junction bases outside the gene matches: 3. The CDR3 loop spans 13 amino acids. The germline V gene has CDR1 SEHNR and CDR2 FQNEAQ (reference sequence). CDR3 nucleotides: TGTGCCAGCAGCCGAGGGACAGCAGATACGCAGTATTTT. Translating gives CASSRGTADTQYF.

V gene TRBV12-3 or TRBV12-4 combines with J gene TRBJ2-6; a possible D gene is TRBD1 (6 bases). The V end was cut by 3 bases, the J end by 1 base, with 10 bases between. This CDR3 spans 16 amino acids. The DNA for the CDR3 is TGTGCCAGCAGTTTTCTCAGGGGTTCTGGGGCCAACGTCCTGACTTTC. Amino acids: CASSFLRGSGANVLTF.

This clonotype came up many times. The chain links TRBV30 to TRBJ2-6; D call uncertain. In germline, CDR1 is GTSNPN, CDR2 SVGIG (reference sequence). Between the trimmed V and J ends, which lost 5 bases and 2 bases, there was a span of 10 bases. The CDR3 contains 14 residues. The CDR3 DNA sequence: TGTGCCTGGGGCGTGTGGGCTGGGGCCAACGTCCTGACTTTC. Translation gives CAWGVWAGANVLTF.

The CDR3 coding sequence is TGTGCCAGCAGCGTAGGGGTGGGCTATGGCTACACCTTC. As protein: CASSVGVGYGYTF. The chain links TRBV9 to TRBJ1-2; D remains ambiguous. From germline, CDR1 is SGDLS and CDR2 YYNGEE. The CDR3 sequence is 13 residues long. The ends were cut back, 0 bases at V and 4 bases at J, with 7 bases in the middle.

The sample holds a few counts of this clonotype. The chain has TRBV7-8 and TRBJ2-1; D unresolved. V lost 3 bases, J lost 5 bases, and 14 bases lay in between. Germline loops: CDR1 SGHVS, CDR2 FQNEAQ. This CDR3 comprises 15 residues. CDR3 sequence (DNA): TGTGCCAGCAGCTTTTTAGGGTTGGGCGACAATGAGCAGTTCTTC. Protein product: CASSFLGLGDNEQFF.

The table lists this clonotype with many counts. V usage is TRBV7-3 and J usage is TRBJ2-3, with 13 bases fitting TRBD2. This CDR3 region has 18 residues. From germline, CDR1 is SGHTA and CDR2 FQGTGA. V shed 1 base, J shed 3 bases, and the junction held 7 bases outside the gene matches. CDR3 nucleotides: TGTGCCAGCAGCTTAAACGGACTAGCGGGGGATCTGACAGATACGCAGTATTTT. Translation: CASSLNGLAGDLTDTQYF.

This clonotype was counted at least ten times. J is TRBJ2-7 and V is TRBV5-1; D remains ambiguous. Trimming took off 0 bases at V and 8 bases at J, with 12 bases between the two ends. This CDR3 is built from 13 residues. Germline CDR1 SGHRS, CDR2 YFSETQ. CDR3 in amino acids: CASSLEAQAKQYF. The CDR3 DNA reads TGCGCCAGCAGCTTGGAAGCCCAAGCCAAGCAGTACTTC.

At least ten counts were recorded for this clonotype. CDR3 residues: CASSFTGGSYEQYF. The CDR3 DNA reads as TGCGCCAGCAGCTTCACAGGGGGGTCCTACGAGCAGTACTTC. The chain is built from TRBV5-1 and TRBJ2-7; 8 bases are shared with TRBD1. Germline V gene lookup returns CDR1 SGHRS and CDR2 YFSETQ. V lost 2 bases, J lost 1 base, and 2 bases stayed unmatched. The length of the CDR3 is 14 residues.

This clonotype was recorded at least ten times. The V gene is TRBV28, the J gene TRBJ1-4; D unresolved. V lost 7 bases, J lost 6 bases, and 18 bases lay in between. The CDR3 runs to 15 residues. In germline, CDR1 is MDHEN, CDR2 SYDVKM. The CDR3 is CASTPAGSEDEKLFF. In nucleotides, the CDR3 is TGTGCCAGCACCCCCGCAGGTAGCGAAGATGAAAAACTGTTTTTT.

The chain employs TRBV25-1 and TRBJ2-7; 13 nucleotides line up with TRBD2. V gave up 5 bases and J gave up 4 bases; unmatched junction bases: 17. Per the germline V gene, CDR1 is MGHDK and CDR2 is SYGVNS. This CDR3 is 19 amino acids long. CDR3 sequence: CASSTPPGTSGTGIYEQYF. Written as DNA, the CDR3 is TGTGCCAGCAGTACCCCCCCCGGGACTAGCGGGACCGGGATTTACGAGCAGTACTTC.

This clonotype has just a few counts. This chain joins TRBV7-9 and TRBJ2-7; D perhaps matches TRBD2 (5 bases). V was pared by 1 base and J by 4 bases, with 11 bases between. The CDR3 is made up of 14 amino acids. CDR1 and CDR2 (germline): SEHNR, FQNEAQ (reference sequence). Written as DNA, the CDR3 is TGTGCCAGCAGCTTAGGAGCGGCGGTTTACGAGCAGTACTTC. Translation gives CASSLGAAVYEQYF.

The chain couples TRBV24-1 to TRBJ2-2; no clear D. V lost 7 bases, J lost 3 bases, and 11 bases lay in between. The CDR3 spans 14 residues. Germline V gene lookup returns CDR1 KGHDR and CDR2 SFDVKD. CDR3: CATRAELDTGELFF. The CDR3 nucleotides are TGTGCCACCAGGGCAGAGCTGGACACCGGGGAGCTGTTTTTT.